Following are 3 T cell receptor beta chains from one sample sequenced in a study of T cell repertoires in cytomegalovirus infection. From the reads, TCRdb called clonotypes with MiXCR, one entry per CDR3 protein. The sample lists approximately 1,000,000 distinct CDR3 sequences, approximately 31% occurring once. Their recognized antigens are unknown. Sequenced here: cultured CD8+ T cells from PBMCs, sampled from culture after CMV antigen stimulation. These receptors came from a human donor in good health (CMV status not recorded). Some clones in this sample may be carry-over from other donors' samples.

This clonotype was picked up a small number of times. CDR3 nucleotides: TGCAGCGTTGAACTCTACCCCGGGACAGGGGGCCTAGAGACCCAGTACTTC. Translation: CSVELYPGTGGLETQYF. The V call is TRBV29-1, the J call TRBJ2-5; 12 bases are a match to TRBD1. The ends lost 2 bases at V and 4 bases at J; junction bases unmatched: 11. Per the germline V gene, CDR1 is SQVTM and CDR2 is ANQGSEA. The CDR3 is made up of 17 amino acids.

The rearrangement uses TRBV20-1 and TRBJ1-2; a weak D match, TRBD1 (6 bases). The V and J ends lost 6 bases and 8 bases respectively, with 16 bases between them. The CDR3 contains 12 residues. CDR1 and CDR2 from the germline V gene are DFQATT and SNEGSKA (reference sequence). The CDR3 protein is CSAPEGGFGYTF. The CDR3 DNA sequence: TGCAGTGCCCCCGAGGGGGGATTCGGCTACACCTTC.

V and J are TRBV19 and TRBJ1-6; no reliable D call. V shed 0 bases and J shed 7 bases, with 13 bases lying between them. The CDR3 is 16 amino acids. CDR1 and CDR2 (germline): LNHDA, SQIVND (reference sequence). The CDR3 DNA reads as TGTGCCAGTAGTATAGATCTATTGACGGCAAATTCACCCCTCCACTTT. This encodes CASSIDLLTANSPLHF.